This T cell receptor beta chain was captured by sequencing in a study of cytomegalovirus exposure and HLA in healthy donors. At the level of the study: From HLA-typed donors, an early data release held about 85 million unique TCRs. Notes on the study in general: In a later analysis, specific HLA alleles were associated with around 17,000 TCR beta sequences at a 0.05 false discovery rate. In all likelihood, a cluster of highly shared sequence variants was a sequencing artifact. Researchers reportedly found TCR beta sequences accurately predicted most subjects' HLA-A and HLA-B alleles.

V lost 1 base, J lost 4 bases, and 4 bases stayed unmatched. This CDR3 is 16 amino acids long. CDR1 and CDR2 from the germline V gene are LGHNA and YNFKEQ. In the PCR, 60 Vbeta and 13 Jbeta primers were used. The method was immunoSEQ multiplex PCR; TCRdb's version includes in-frame clones alone and lacks a portion of them. In the table there are tens of thousands of clones, roughly 72% of which are singletons. Worth noting for this clone: As yet, its antigen is unknown.

This receptor was taken from a woman aged 50 to 60 in good health and CMV-seronegative. Sequenced input: PBMCs. The chain couples TRBV4-2 to TRBJ2-2; TRBD1 agrees at 9 bases. The CDR3 loop is CASSQGTGAGTGELFF. CDR3 DNA: TGTGCCAGCAGCCAAGGGACAGGGGCCGGCACCGGGGAGCTGTTTTTT.